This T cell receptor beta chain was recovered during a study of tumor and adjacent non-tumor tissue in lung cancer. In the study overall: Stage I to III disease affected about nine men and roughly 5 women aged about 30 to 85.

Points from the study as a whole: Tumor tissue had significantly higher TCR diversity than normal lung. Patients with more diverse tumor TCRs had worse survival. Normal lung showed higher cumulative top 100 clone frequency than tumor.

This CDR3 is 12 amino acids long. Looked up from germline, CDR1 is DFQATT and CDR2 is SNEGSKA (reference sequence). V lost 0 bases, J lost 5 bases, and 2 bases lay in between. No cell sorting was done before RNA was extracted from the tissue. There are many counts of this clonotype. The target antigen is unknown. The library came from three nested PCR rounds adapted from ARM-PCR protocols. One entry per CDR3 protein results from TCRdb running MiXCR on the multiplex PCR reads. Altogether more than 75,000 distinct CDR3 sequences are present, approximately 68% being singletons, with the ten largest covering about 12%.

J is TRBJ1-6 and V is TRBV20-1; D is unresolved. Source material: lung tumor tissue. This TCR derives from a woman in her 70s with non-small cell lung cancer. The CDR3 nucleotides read TGCAGTGCTAGAGAGGATAATTCACCCCTCCACTTT. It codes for CSAREDNSPLHF.